This T cell receptor (beta chain) was profiled in a study of cytomegalovirus exposure and HLA in healthy donors. Worth noting for this clone: Its antigen remains unknown.

This CDR3 comprises 15 residues. Germline V gives CDR1 SGDLS, CDR2 YYNGEE. Trimming removed 3 bases from V and 2 bases from J; junction bases left unmatched: 5. Study outcomes and limitations: Listed as cytomegalovirus-associated were 150 to 200 TCR beta chains. A previous analysis found most TCR beta V segments productive roughly 87% or roughly 30% of the time.

Researchers ran the PCR with 60 Vbeta and 13 Jbeta primers. In the original processing: In a later analysis, roughly 11 million of tens of millions of unique beta chains occurred in at least two donors. The method was immunoSEQ multiplex PCR; TCRdb's version includes in-frame clones alone and lacks a portion of them. The V and J calls and clone size were taken over from that table, and D and trimming were inferred from the DNA. The data contain a few hundred thousand clones, almost 80% of them singletons. The clonotype comes from a young man in good health and CMV-seronegative. Material for sequencing was PBMCs. This chain joins TRBV9 and TRBJ2-1, with 7 bases aligning to TRBD2. The CDR3 region has the DNA TGTGCCAGCAGCGCGCGGGGGACCACCTACAATGAGCAGTTCTTC. It encodes CASSARGTTYNEQFF. Using reference TRBV9 and TRBJ2-1 for the parts outside the CDR3, the full variable domain is DSGVTQTPKHLITATGQRVTLRCSPRSGDLSVYWYQQSLDQGLQFLIQYYNGEERAKGNILERFSAQQFPDLHSELNLSSLELGDSALYFCASSARGTTYNEQFFGPGTRLTVL.